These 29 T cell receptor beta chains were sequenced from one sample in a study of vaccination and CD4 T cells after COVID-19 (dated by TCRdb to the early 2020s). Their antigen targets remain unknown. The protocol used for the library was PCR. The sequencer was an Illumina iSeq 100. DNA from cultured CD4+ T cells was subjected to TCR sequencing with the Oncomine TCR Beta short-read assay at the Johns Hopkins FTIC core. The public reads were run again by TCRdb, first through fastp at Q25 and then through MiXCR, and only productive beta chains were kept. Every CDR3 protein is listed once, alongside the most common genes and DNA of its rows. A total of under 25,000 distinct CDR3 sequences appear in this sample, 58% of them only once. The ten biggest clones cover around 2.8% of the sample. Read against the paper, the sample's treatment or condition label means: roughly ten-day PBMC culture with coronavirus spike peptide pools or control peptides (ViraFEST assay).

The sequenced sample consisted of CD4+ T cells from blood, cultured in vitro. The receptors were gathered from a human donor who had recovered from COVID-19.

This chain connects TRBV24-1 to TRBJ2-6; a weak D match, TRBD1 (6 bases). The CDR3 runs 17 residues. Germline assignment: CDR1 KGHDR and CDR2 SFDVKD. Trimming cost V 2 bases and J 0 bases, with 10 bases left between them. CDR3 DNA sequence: TGTGCCACCAGTGATTCCTCACAGGGCTCTGGGGCCAACGTCCTGACTTTC. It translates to CATSDSSQGSGANVLTF.

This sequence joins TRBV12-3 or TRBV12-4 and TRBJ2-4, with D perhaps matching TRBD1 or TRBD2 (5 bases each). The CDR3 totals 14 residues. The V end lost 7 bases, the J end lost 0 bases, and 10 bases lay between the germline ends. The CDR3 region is CASTRGGAKNIQYF. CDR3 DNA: TGTGCCAGCACCCGTGGGGGAGCCAAAAACATTCAGTACTTC.

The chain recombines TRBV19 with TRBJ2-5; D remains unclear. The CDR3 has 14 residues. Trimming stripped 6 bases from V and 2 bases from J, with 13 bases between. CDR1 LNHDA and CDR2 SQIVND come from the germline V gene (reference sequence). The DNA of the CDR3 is TGTGCCAGTAGCCGGAGTCGGCAGCAAGAGACCCAGTACTTC. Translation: CASSRSRQQETQYF.

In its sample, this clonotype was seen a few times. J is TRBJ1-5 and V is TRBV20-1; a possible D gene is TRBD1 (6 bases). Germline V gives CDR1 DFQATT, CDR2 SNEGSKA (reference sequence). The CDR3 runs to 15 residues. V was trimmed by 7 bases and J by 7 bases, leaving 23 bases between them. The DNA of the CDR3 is TGCAGTGTCTCTACAGGGCAGGACGAAGGACAGCCCCAGCATTTT. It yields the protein CSVSTGQDEGQPQHF.

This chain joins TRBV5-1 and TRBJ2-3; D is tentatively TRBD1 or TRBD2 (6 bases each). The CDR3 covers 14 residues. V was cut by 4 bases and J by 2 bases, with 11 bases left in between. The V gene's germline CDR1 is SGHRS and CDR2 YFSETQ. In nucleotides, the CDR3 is TGCGCCAGCAGCCACGGGGGCTCCACAGATACGCAGTATTTT. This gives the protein CASSHGGSTDTQYF.

The DNA of the CDR3 is TGTGCCAGCAGTTACGAGACTAGCGGGTCCTACGAGCAGTACTTC. Translating gives CASSYETSGSYEQYF. This chain links TRBV6-2 or TRBV6-3 with TRBJ2-7, with 10 bases that match TRBD2. In germline, CDR1 is MNHEY, CDR2 SVGEGT. This CDR3 comprises 15 residues. V trimming: 2 bases; J trimming: 1 base; junction bases outside the gene matches: 2.

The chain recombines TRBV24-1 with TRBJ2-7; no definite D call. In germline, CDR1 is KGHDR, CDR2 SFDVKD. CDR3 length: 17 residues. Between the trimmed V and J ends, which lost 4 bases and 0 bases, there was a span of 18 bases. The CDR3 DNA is TGTGCCACCAGTGACTCCCGATATTGCGGTCGCTCCTACGAGCAGTACTTC. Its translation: CATSDSRYCGRSYEQYF.

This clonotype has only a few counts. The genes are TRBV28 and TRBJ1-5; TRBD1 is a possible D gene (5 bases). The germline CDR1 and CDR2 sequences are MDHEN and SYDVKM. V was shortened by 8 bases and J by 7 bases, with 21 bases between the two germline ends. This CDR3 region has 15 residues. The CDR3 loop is CASRRNGGNEQPQHF. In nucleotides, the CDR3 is TGTGCCAGCCGCCGTAACGGGGGGAACGAACAGCCCCAGCATTTT. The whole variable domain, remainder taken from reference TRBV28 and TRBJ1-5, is DVKVTQSSRYLVKRTGEKVFLECVQDMDHENMFWYRQDPGLGLRLIYFSYDVKMKEKGDIPEGYSVSREKKERFSLILESASTNQTSMYLCASRRNGGNEQPQHFGDGTRLSIL.

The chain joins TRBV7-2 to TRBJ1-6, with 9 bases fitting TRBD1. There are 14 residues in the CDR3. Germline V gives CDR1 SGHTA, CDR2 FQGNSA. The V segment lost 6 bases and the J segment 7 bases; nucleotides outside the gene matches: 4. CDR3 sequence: CASRGQGTNSPLHF. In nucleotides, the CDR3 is TGTGCCAGCAGGGGACAGGGCACAAATTCACCCCTCCACTTT.

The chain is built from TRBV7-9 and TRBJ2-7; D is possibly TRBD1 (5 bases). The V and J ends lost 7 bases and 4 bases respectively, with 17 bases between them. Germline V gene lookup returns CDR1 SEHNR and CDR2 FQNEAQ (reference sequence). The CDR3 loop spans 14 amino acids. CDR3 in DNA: TGTGCCAGCATCGGCCTGGGGCCCCATTACGAGCAGTACTTC. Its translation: CASIGLGPHYEQYF.

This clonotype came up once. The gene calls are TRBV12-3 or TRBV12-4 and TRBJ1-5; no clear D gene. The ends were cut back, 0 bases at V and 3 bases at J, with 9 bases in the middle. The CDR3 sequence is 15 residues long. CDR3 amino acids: CASSLAGRSNQPQHF. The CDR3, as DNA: TGTGCCAGCAGTTTAGCCGGACGGTCCAATCAGCCCCAGCATTTT.

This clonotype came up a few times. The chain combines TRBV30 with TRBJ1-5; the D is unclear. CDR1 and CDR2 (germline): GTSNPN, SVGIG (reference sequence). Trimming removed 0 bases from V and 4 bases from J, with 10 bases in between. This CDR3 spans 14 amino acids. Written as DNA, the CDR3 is TGTGCCTGGAGTGTACTTGGATATAATCAGCCCCAGCATTTT. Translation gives CAWSVLGYNQPQHF.

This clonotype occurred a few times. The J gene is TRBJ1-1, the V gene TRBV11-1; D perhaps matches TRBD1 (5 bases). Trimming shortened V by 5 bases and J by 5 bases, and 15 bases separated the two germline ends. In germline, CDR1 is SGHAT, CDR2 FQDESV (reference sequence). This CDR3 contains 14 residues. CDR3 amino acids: CASSTRDAGTEAFF. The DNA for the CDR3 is TGTGCCAGCAGCACGAGGGACGCGGGGACTGAAGCTTTCTTT.

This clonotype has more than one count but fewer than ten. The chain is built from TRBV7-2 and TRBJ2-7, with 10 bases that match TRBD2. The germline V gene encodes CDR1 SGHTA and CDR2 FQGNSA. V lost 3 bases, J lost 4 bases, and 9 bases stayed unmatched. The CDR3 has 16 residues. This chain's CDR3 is CASSFYFASGSYEQYF. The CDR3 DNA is TGTGCCAGCAGCTTTTATTTCGCTAGCGGGAGTTACGAGCAGTACTTC.

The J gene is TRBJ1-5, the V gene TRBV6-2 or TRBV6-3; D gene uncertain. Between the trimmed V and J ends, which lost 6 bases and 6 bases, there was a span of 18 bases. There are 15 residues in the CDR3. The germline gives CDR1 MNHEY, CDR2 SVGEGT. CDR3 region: CASRAGPTWGQPQHF. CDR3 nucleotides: TGTGCCAGCAGGGCCGGACCTACTTGGGGTCAGCCCCAGCATTTT.

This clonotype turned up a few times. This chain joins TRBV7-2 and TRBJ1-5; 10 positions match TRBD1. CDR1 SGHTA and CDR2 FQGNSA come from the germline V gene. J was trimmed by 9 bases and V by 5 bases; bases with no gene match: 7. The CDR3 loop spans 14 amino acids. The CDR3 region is CASSPGTGVRPQHF. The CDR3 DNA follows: TGTGCCAGCAGCCCCGGGACAGGGGTTCGGCCCCAGCATTTT.

CDR3 in amino acids: CASRPSQLSYEQYF. The CDR3 nucleotides are TGTGCCAGCAGGCCGTCGCAGCTCTCCTACGAGCAGTACTTC. The V gene is TRBV28, the J gene TRBJ2-7; no definite D call. There are 14 residues in the CDR3. From germline, CDR1 is MDHEN and CDR2 SYDVKM. V was pared by 6 bases and J by 0 bases, with 12 bases between.

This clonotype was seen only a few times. CDR3 coding DNA: TGTGCCAGCTCACCCCCGAATCAGCCCCAGCATTTT. It codes for CASSPPNQPQHF. The V gene is TRBV18, the J gene TRBJ1-5; D is unresolved. Trimming shortened V by 3 bases and J by 4 bases, and 4 bases separated the two germline ends. Germline V CDR1 and CDR2: KGHSH, LQKENI. The CDR3 totals 12 residues.

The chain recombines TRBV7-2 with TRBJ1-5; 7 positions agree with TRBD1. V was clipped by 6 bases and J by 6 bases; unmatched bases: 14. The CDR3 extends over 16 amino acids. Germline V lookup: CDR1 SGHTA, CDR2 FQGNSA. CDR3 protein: CASSLFGQGVSQPQHF. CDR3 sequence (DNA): TGTGCCAGCAGTCTGTTCGGGCAGGGGGTTTCTCAGCCCCAGCATTTT.

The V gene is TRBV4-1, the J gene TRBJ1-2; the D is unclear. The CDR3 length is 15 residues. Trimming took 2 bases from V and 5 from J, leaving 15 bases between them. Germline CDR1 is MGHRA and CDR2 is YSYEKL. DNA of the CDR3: TGCGCCAGCAGCCAACCTCTTCTCTTACGATATGGCTACACCTTC. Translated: CASSQPLLLRYGYTF.

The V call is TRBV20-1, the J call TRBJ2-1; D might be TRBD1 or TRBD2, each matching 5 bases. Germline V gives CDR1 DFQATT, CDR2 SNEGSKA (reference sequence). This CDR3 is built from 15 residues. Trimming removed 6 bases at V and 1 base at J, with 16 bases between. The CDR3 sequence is CSASKLGQSYNEQFF. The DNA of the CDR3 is TGCAGTGCCTCGAAACTAGGACAATCCTACAATGAGCAGTTCTTC.

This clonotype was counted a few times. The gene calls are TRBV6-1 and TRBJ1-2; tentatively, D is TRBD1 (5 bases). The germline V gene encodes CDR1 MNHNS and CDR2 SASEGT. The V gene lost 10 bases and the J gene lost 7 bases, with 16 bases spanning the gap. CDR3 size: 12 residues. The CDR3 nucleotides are TGTGCCACCGCAGTGGGGCTCTTTGGCTACACCTTC. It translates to CATAVGLFGYTF.

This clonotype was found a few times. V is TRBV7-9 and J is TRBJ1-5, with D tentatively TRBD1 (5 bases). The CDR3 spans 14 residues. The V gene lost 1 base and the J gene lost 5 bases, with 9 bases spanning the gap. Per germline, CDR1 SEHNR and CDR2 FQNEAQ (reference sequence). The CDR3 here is CASSLGRGDQPQHF. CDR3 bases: TGTGCCAGCAGCTTAGGTAGGGGCGATCAGCCCCAGCATTTT.

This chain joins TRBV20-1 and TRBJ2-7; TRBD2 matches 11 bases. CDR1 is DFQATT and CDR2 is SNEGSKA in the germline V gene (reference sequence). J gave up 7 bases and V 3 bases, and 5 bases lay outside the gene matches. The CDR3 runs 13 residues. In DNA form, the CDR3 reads TGCAGTGCTAGGACTAGCGGGAATCTGGAGCAGTACTTC. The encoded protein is CSARTSGNLEQYF.

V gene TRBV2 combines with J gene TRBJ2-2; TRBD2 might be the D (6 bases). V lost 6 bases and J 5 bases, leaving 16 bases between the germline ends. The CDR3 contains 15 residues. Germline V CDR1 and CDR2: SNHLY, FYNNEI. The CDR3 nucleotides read TGTGCCAGCAGGCCCCCGGGACTGGGGACCGGGGAGCTGTTTTTT. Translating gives CASRPPGLGTGELFF.

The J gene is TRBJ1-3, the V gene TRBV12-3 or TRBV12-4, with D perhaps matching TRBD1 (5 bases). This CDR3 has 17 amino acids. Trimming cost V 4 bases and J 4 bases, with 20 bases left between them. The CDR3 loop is CASSSDPGTRWGNTIYF. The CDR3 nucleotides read TGTGCCAGCAGTTCAGACCCCGGGACGAGATGGGGAAACACCATATATTTT.

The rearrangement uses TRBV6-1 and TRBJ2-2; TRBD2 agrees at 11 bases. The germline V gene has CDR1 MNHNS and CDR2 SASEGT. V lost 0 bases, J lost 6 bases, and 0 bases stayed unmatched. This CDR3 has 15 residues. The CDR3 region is CASSEASGGAGELFF. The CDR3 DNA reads TGTGCCAGCAGTGAAGCTAGCGGGGGGGCCGGGGAGCTGTTTTTT.

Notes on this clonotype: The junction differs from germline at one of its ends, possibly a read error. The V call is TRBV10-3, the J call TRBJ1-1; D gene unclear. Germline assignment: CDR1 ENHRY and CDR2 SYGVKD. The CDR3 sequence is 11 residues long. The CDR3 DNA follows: TGTACCATCAGTGGCGGGACTGAAGCTTTCTTT. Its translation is CTISGGTEAFF.

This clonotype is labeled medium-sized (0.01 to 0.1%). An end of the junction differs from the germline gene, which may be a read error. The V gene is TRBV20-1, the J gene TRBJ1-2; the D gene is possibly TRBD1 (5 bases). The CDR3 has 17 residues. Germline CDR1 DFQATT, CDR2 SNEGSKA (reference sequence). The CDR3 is CSAREGILITSNYGYTF. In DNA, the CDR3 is TGCAGTGCGAGAGAGGGGATATTGATCACATCTAACTATGGCTACACCTTC.